Following are 5 T cell receptor beta chains from one sample sequenced in a study of blood T cell repertoires in COVID-19. The method was immunoSEQ multiplex PCR; TCRdb's version includes in-frame clones alone and lacks a portion of them. This sample carries fewer than 450,000 clones, approximately 88% of them seen once, and the ten largest clones take around an eighth. The sample was peripheral blood. These receptors were taken from a woman in her forties or fifties with COVID-19, enrolled during active disease.

This chain uses TRBV10-2 with TRBJ1-2; TRBD1 might be the D (6 bases). CDR1 and CDR2 from the germline V gene are WSHSY and SAAADI. Trimming left V 5 bases short and J 7 bases short, with 8 bases between. The CDR3 has 11 amino acids. The CDR3 sequence: CASSRGSGYTF. In nucleotides, the CDR3 is TGCGCCAGCAGTAGGGGGAGTGGCTACACCTTC.

The rearrangement uses TRBV6-5 and TRBJ1-1, with 9 bases lining up with TRBD1. CDR1 and CDR2 (germline): MNHEY, SVGAGI. The CDR3 runs 13 residues. The trim removed 6 bases at V and 7 bases at J, leaving 6 bases unmatched. CDR3 sequence (DNA): TGTGCCAGCAGATCGGGGACAGGGTTTGAAGCTTTCTTT. Protein product: CASRSGTGFEAFF.

The chain employs TRBV7-3 and TRBJ2-3; 11 bases agree with TRBD2. V gave up 4 bases and J gave up 1 base; unmatched junction bases: 7. The CDR3 length is 17 residues. Germline assignment: CDR1 SGHTA and CDR2 FQGTGA. For the CDR3, the DNA is TGTGCCAGCAGCTCGACTAGCGGGGAGAGAGGCACAGATACGCAGTATTTT. Protein product: CASSSTSGERGTDTQYF.

The J gene is TRBJ2-5, the V gene TRBV10-2, with 7 bases aligning to TRBD2. The CDR3 contains 14 residues. CDR1 and CDR2 from the germline V gene are WSHSY and SAAADI. J was trimmed by 2 bases and V by 6 bases; bases with no gene match: 6. CDR3 in DNA: TGCGCCAGCAGCCTCACTAGCGTTCAAGAGACCCAGTACTTC. Amino acids: CASSLTSVQETQYF.

The chain links TRBV18 to TRBJ1-5; the D is unclear. Germline values: CDR1 KGHSH, CDR2 LQKENI. V was shortened by 2 bases and J by 0 bases, with 17 bases between the two germline ends. The CDR3 loop spans 18 amino acids. CDR3 sequence: CASSPAMPVGSSNQPQHF. Here the CDR3 DNA reads TGTGCCAGCTCACCAGCCATGCCGGTGGGGAGTAGCAATCAGCCCCAGCATTTT.